This is a list of T cell receptor beta chains from one sample in a study of vaccination and CD4 T cells after COVID-19. Their recognized antigens are unknown. TCRdb fed the PCR reads into MiXCR, producing one record per CDR3 protein. The sample shows roughly 21,000 distinct CDR3 sequences, around 62% of them seen only once. The sample was CD4+ T cells from blood, cultured in vitro, taken before SARS-CoV-2 vaccination. The receptor source for this set is a human donor who received a COVID-19 vaccine. CDR3s include the opening cysteine and the closing phenylalanine or tryptophan. The D gene is left open where the match is weak. Clone size, where shown, is once, few, many, or a class for clones that have expanded.

TRBD2 TRBJ2-4 NA TRBV20-1 TGCAGTGCTAGAGGGGGACTAGCAAGGAGAAACATTCAGTACTTC CSARGGLARRNIQYF
TRBD1 TRBJ1-2 NA TRBV7-2 TGTGCCAGCAGCTCCGCCGGGACAGCCTATGGCTACACCTTC CASSSAGTAYGYTF
TRBD2 TRBJ2-3 few TRBV6-1 TGTGCCAGCAGTACTCTAGCGGGGAGTAGCACAGATACGCAGTATTTT CASSTLAGSSTDTQYF
NA TRBJ1-2 NA TRBV20-1 TGCAGTGCTAGAGATGAATCAGGGACGGCTGGCTACACCTTC CSARDESGTAGYTF
TRBD2 TRBJ2-3 NA TRBV20-1 TGCAGTGCTAGGCTCCACCCCGGGACTAGCGGGGGAACTAGCACAGATACGCAGTATTTT CSARLHPGTSGGTSTDTQYF
NA TRBJ1-3 NA TRBV27 TGTGCCAGCAGTTTAAGGCGGGGGCCCCTTGGTCAACACACCATATATTTT CASSLRRGPLGQHTIYF
NA TRBJ1-2 NA TRBV5-4 TGTGCCAGCAGCTCACAGGGTGGGAACTATGGCTACACCTTC CASSSQGGNYGYTF
TRBD2 TRBJ2-3 once TRBV12-3/TRBV12-4 TGTGCCAGCAGCCCTGGGACTAGCGGGGGGATCACAGATACGCAGTATTTT CASSPGTSGGITDTQYF
TRBD1 TRBJ1-2 NA TRBV24-1 TGTGCCACCAGTAATGCGGGACAGGGGGACGTTGGCTACACCTTC CATSNAGQGDVGYTF
NA TRBJ2-2 NA TRBV2 TGTGCCAGCACTGACGCGAACACCGGGGAGCTGTTTTTT CASTDANTGELFF
NA TRBJ1-3 NA TRBV7-6 TGTGCCAGCAGCCCCCCCGGCCTCTCTGGAAACACCATATATTTT CASSPPGLSGNTIYF
NA TRBJ2-5 NA TRBV2 TGTGCCAGCAGCAGGGGTATCGTAGAGACCCAGTACTTC CASSRGIVETQYF
TRBD1 TRBJ1-2 NA TRBV29-1 TGCAGCGCCACAGGGGGCGCGAACTATGGCTACACCTTC CSATGGANYGYTF
NA TRBJ2-7 NA TRBV30 TGTGCCTGGAGTGTAAAGTACGAGCAGTACTTC CAWSVKYEQYF